This TCR beta chain was profiled in a study of tissue T cells after allogeneic stem cell transplantation. General study points: Blood and spleen captured only part of the tissue TCR repertoire.

The table came from immunoSEQ multiplex PCR; TCRdb's copy has only in-frame clones and leaves some out. The sample has tens of thousands of clones; roughly four fifths are singletons. This CDR3 spans 13 amino acids. Germline CDR1 and CDR2: GFQATS and STVNSAI. V lost 5 bases to trimming and J lost 6 bases; unmatched junction nucleotides: 2. Details on this clone: Its antigen remains unidentified. Genes and germline come from the mouse. The read stops 1 residue short of the end of the CDR3; the missing end is completed from the germline J gene.

This sequence was found in a pool of C57BL/6 mice in good health. V gene TRBV20 combines with J gene TRBJ2-1; TRBD2 matches at 12 bases. The sample comprised sorted cells pooled from one or two spleens. The covered CDR3 bases are TGTGGTGCTTTGACTGGGGGGGCTGCTGAGCAGTTC. This sequence encodes CGALTGGAAEQF. The whole CDR3 sequence reads CGALTGGAAEQFF.